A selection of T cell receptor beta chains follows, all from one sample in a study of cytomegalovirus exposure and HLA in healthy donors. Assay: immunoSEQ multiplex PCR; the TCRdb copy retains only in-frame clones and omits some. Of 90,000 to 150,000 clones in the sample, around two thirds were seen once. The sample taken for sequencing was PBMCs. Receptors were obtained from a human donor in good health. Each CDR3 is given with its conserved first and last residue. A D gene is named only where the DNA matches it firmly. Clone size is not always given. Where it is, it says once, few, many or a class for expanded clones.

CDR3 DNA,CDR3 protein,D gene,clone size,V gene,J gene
TGTGCCAGCAGCCAGACAGGGTCCAATCAGCCCCAGCATTTT,CASSQTGSNQPQHF,TRBD1,-,TRBV9,TRBJ1-5
TGTGCCATCGGGGGGACAGGGGGCTTTGCTGAAGCTTTCTTT,CAIGGTGGFAEAFF,TRBD1,-,TRBV10-3,TRBJ1-1
TGTGCCAGCAGTTATGAGGGATCGGAGACCCAGTACTTC,CASSYEGSETQYF,-,-,TRBV6-5,TRBJ2-5
TGTGCCAGCAGCTTGTCGGGAGGGAGTACTGAAGCTTTCTTT,CASSLSGGSTEAFF,-,-,TRBV5-6,TRBJ1-1
TGTGCCAGCAACCCCGACAGGGGATTCCCTCAGCCCCAGCATTTT,CASNPDRGFPQPQHF,TRBD1,few,TRBV2,TRBJ1-5
TGTGCCAGCAGTGCGCTAGCCGCAGATACGCAGTATTTT,CASSALAADTQYF,-,few,TRBV6-1,TRBJ2-3
TGTGCCTTATACGAGGACAGGGGGGAGTCAGTGAAAGAGACCCAGTACTTC,CALYEDRGESVKETQYF,TRBD1,-,TRBV7-3,TRBJ2-5
TGTGCCAGCAGTGAAATTGGACAGACAGATACGCAGTATTTT,CASSEIGQTDTQYF,-,-,TRBV6-1,TRBJ2-3
TGCGCCAGCAGCGCGACACAGGGGGCGGCTGGCTATGGCTACACCTTC,CASSATQGAAGYGYTF,TRBD1,-,TRBV5-1,TRBJ1-2
TGTGCCAGCAGTTACCCCCGGGACAGGGGTGGCTATGGCTACACCTTC,CASSYPRDRGGYGYTF,TRBD1,-,TRBV6-5,TRBJ1-2
TGCGCCAGCAGTTCGCAGGGTGGCGGCAATCAGCCCCAGCATTTT,CASSSQGGGNQPQHF,-,-,TRBV10-2,TRBJ1-5
TGTGCCAGCAGCTGGGGCACAGGGGGAGGTAACTTGAACACTGAAGCTTTCTTT,CASSWGTGGGNLNTEAFF,TRBD1,-,TRBV7-2,TRBJ1-1
TGTGCCAGCAGCGACCTCACAGGGGATCGGCAGTACTTC,CASSDLTGDRQYF,TRBD1,-,TRBV11-3,TRBJ2-7
TGCGCCAGCAGCTCCAGCTCCCTTCGACTAGCGGGAAGGTACGAGCAGTACTTC,CASSSSSLRLAGRYEQYF,TRBD2,-,TRBV5-1,TRBJ2-7
TGTGCCTGGAGAAGCAGGGTCGGACCCACCGGGGAGCAGTACTTC,CAWRSRVGPTGEQYF,-,-,TRBV30,TRBJ2-7
TGTGCCAGCAGCGTAGCTAGCGGATTGAACACCGGGGAGCTGTTTTTT,CASSVASGLNTGELFF,TRBD2,-,TRBV9,TRBJ2-2
TGTGCCAGTAGTAACCTAGCGGGAGGGAGAAATGAGCAGTTCTTC,CASSNLAGGRNEQFF,TRBD2,few,TRBV19,TRBJ2-1
TGTGCCAGCAGTGACTCCCGGGCAGGGGGTCACGAAAAACTGTTTTTT,CASSDSRAGGHEKLFF,TRBD1,-,TRBV25-1,TRBJ1-4
TGTGCCAGCTCACCAGAAGGGGGGGTTACTGAAGCTTTCTTT,CASSPEGGVTEAFF,-,-,TRBV18,TRBJ1-1
TGCGCCAGCAGCTGGCGGCACGAAACCAGCCCCTACAATGAGCAGTTCTTC,CASSWRHETSPYNEQFF,-,-,TRBV5-1,TRBJ2-1
TGCGCCAGCAGTGAGTTCCAGAACACCGGGGAGCTGTTTTTT,CASSEFQNTGELFF,-,-,TRBV10-1,TRBJ2-2
TGCGCCAGCAGCTTGGTAGGTTCAGGACAGGGGGCACAGGAGACCCAGTACTTC,CASSLVGSGQGAQETQYF,TRBD1,-,TRBV5-1,TRBJ2-5
TGTGCCAGCACGGACTTAAATGGCAATGAGCAGTTCTTC,CASTDLNGNEQFF,-,-,TRBV6-5,TRBJ2-1
TGTGCCAGCAGCTACAGGCCCTCGGGCACTGAAGCTTTCTTT,CASSYRPSGTEAFF,-,-,TRBV6-6,TRBJ1-1
TGTGCCAGCAGTTTATATGCGGGAGTAAGTCAAGAGACCCAGTACTTC,CASSLYAGVSQETQYF,TRBD2,-,TRBV28,TRBJ2-5
TGTGCCAGCCGGGACAGGGCGAACACTGAAGCTTTCTTT,CASRDRANTEAFF,TRBD1,-,TRBV19,TRBJ1-1
TGTGCCAGCAGCGGTGTTTTCAGTTTTCCCTACACCTTC,CASSGVFSFPYTF,-,-,TRBV5-8,TRBJ1-2
TGTGCCAGCAGTTCATTACGGACAGGGGTTGACAATGAGCAGTTCTTC,CASSSLRTGVDNEQFF,TRBD1,-,TRBV28,TRBJ2-1
TGTGCCACCCTAGGGTCCGGGACTAGCTATGAGCAGTTCTTC,CATLGSGTSYEQFF,TRBD2,-,TRBV2,TRBJ2-1
TGTGCCAGCAGCCTCGGACAGGACTTCTACGAGCAGTACTTC,CASSLGQDFYEQYF,TRBD1,-,TRBV7-8,TRBJ2-7
TGTGCCTGGAGGGGACTAGCAAACACCGGGGAGCTGTTTTTT,CAWRGLANTGELFF,TRBD2,-,TRBV30,TRBJ2-2
TGTGCCAGCAGCTTGCGAGGAGGAGATACGCAGTATTTT,CASSLRGGDTQYF,-,-,TRBV7-8,TRBJ2-3
TGTGCCAGCAGCCAAGAAGGCCAGGGGGGCTCCTCTGGAAACACCATATATTTT,CASSQEGQGGSSGNTIYF,TRBD1,-,TRBV4-2,TRBJ1-3
TGTGCCAGTAGGTTGCGGGGGGCAAGCACTGAAGCTTTCTTT,CASRLRGASTEAFF,-,-,TRBV19,TRBJ1-1
TGCGCCAGCAGAAATAGGGACAGGGGTGGGAACACTGAAGCTTTCTTT,CASRNRDRGGNTEAFF,TRBD1,-,TRBV4-1,TRBJ1-1
TGTGCCAGCAGCGCACGAGCGTTCCCGGGACAGGGCACTGAAAAACTGTTTTTT,CASSARAFPGQGTEKLFF,TRBD1,once,TRBV9,TRBJ1-4
TGCGCCAGCAGCTGGAGGACTAGCGGGACCTACGAGCAGTACTTC,CASSWRTSGTYEQYF,TRBD2,few,TRBV5-1,TRBJ2-7